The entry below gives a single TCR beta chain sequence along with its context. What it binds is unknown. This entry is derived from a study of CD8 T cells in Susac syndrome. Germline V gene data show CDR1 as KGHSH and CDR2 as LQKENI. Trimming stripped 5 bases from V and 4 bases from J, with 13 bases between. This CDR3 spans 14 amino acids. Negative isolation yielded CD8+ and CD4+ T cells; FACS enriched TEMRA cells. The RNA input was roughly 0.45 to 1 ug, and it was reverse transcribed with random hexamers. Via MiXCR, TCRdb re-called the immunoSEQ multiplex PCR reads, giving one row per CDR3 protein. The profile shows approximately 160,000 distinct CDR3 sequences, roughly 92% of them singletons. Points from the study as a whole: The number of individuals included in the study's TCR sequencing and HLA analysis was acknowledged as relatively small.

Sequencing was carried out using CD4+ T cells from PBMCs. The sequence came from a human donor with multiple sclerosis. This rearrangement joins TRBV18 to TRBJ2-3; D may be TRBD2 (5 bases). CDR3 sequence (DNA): TGTGCCAGCTCATCGTCCGGGCGGGCAGATACGCAGTATTTT. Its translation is CASSSSGRADTQYF.